The subject of this entry is one T cell receptor (beta chain). The source of the sample is a study of blood T cell repertoires in COVID-19. This CDR3 spans 15 amino acids. The germline V gene has CDR1 MNHEY and CDR2 SMNVEV (reference sequence). The V end was cut by 6 bases, the J end by 0 bases, with 11 bases between. Assay: immunoSEQ multiplex PCR; the TCRdb copy retains only in-frame clones and omits some. This table holds a few hundred thousand clones, around 84% found once. Participants spanned ages about 18 to 89 years and resided in about two dozen US areas. Sequenced sample: PBMCs or T cells enriched from blood (not recorded which). This TCR was sampled from a man aged 25 to 40 with acute COVID-19. The genes are TRBV27 and TRBJ2-2, with D tentatively TRBD1 (6 bases). DNA for the CDR3: TGTGCCAGCAGCCAGGGGCGAGCGAACACCGGGGAGCTGTTTTTT. Translation gives CASSQGRANTGELFF.